Below, 24 T cell receptor beta chains from the same sample are listed, as sequenced in a study of OX40 agonist ivuxolimab in advanced cancers. Receptor libraries were prepared by the immunoSEQ multiplex PCR assay. Imported from immuneACCESS, the table was reduced by TCRdb to in-frame sequences with V and J called. These copies leave out some clones; in studies compared against another copy, an unresolved V gene accounts for under half, and the cause of the remainder is not known. The sample table contains approximately 18,000 clones; only one count was recorded for around 67% of them. The ten most abundant clones make up 33% of the sample. The specimen comprised CD4+ or CD8+ T cells sorted from blood, sampled in a trial of the OX40 agonist ivuxolimab. These TCRs come from an adult with an advanced solid tumor such as melanoma, head and neck, liver or kidney cancer.

The chain joins TRBV11-2 to TRBJ2-5; the match to TRBD1 covers 7 bases. CDR3 length: 16 amino acids. Germline CDR1 reads SGHAT; CDR2 reads FQNNGV. Germline trimming cut 2 bases from V and 4 bases from J; bases unmatched to any gene: 10. CDR3 bases: TGTGCCAGCAGCTTATTTACAGGGGAAGGACCAGAGACCCAGTACTTC. Translated: CASSLFTGEGPETQYF.

V gene TRBV5-1 combines with J gene TRBJ2-5; TRBD2 matches at 11 bases. Unmatched junction bases numbered 3, after V lost 1 base and J lost 4 bases. The CDR3 has 15 residues. Germline lookup yields CDR1 SGHRS and CDR2 YFSETQ. Here the CDR3 reads CASSLTGTSGETQYF. CDR3 in DNA: TGCGCCAGCAGCTTGACAGGGACTAGCGGAGAGACCCAGTACTTC.

This clone is labeled large (0.1 to 1%). This chain links TRBV6-4 with TRBJ2-2, with D perhaps being TRBD1 or TRBD2 (5 bases each). Germline V lookup: CDR1 MRHNA, CDR2 SNTAGT. This CDR3 has 16 amino acids. The V gene lost 3 bases and the J gene lost 0 bases, with 11 bases spanning the gap. The CDR3 nucleotides read TGTGCCAGCAGTGAGGGGGACGGTTCGAACACCGGGGAGCTGTTTTTT. Protein sequence: CASSEGDGSNTGELFF.

This sequence joins TRBV4-1 and TRBJ2-7; perhaps TRBD1 as D (5 bases). The CDR3 contains 15 residues. V was pared by 4 bases and J by 0 bases, with 13 bases between. CDR1 and CDR2 (germline): MGHRA, YSYEKL. The CDR3: CASSRDSSHSYEQYF. Written as DNA, the CDR3 is TGCGCCAGCAGCCGTGACAGTTCCCACTCCTACGAGCAGTACTTC.

The chain joins TRBV11-2 to TRBJ2-7; possibly TRBD2 for D (5 bases). There are 14 residues in the CDR3. The germline V gene encodes CDR1 SGHAT and CDR2 FQNNGV. The germline V and J ends were trimmed by 5 bases and 2 bases, with 13 bases remaining between them. This chain's CDR3 is CASSQTGEPYEQYF. The DNA of the CDR3 is TGTGCCAGCAGCCAAACCGGGGAACCCTACGAGCAGTACTTC.

This clone appeared a few times. The CDR3 reads CASEGSMSSYEQYF. The CDR3 region has the DNA TGTGCCAGCGAGGGCAGCATGAGCTCCTACGAGCAGTACTTC. The chain employs TRBV5-6 and TRBJ2-7; TRBD2 might be the D (5 bases). The CDR3 sequence is 14 residues long. Per the germline V gene, CDR1 is SGHDT and CDR2 is YYEEEE. V dropped 7 bases and J dropped 0 bases, with 14 bases sitting between them.

This chain connects TRBV30 to TRBJ1-1; D possibly corresponds to TRBD1 (6 bases). The length of the CDR3 is 14 residues. V shed 4 bases and J shed 0 bases, with 12 bases lying between them. Germline values: CDR1 GTSNPN, CDR2 SVGIG (reference sequence). The CDR3 DNA reads as TGTGCCTGGACACCAGGGGCGATGAACACTGAAGCTTTCTTT. This codes for CAWTPGAMNTEAFF.

The sample holds a few counts of this clone. This chain uses TRBV5-4 with TRBJ1-4, with D maybe TRBD1 (5 bases). The V and J ends lost 4 bases and 0 bases respectively, with 19 bases between them. Germline values: CDR1 SGHNT, CDR2 YYREEE (reference sequence). This CDR3 has 18 amino acids. The CDR3 protein is CASSPGTPTDATNEKLFF. As DNA, the CDR3 is TGTGCCAGCAGCCCAGGGACGCCGACTGATGCAACTAATGAAAAACTGTTTTTT.

The V and J genes are TRBV27 and TRBJ2-3, with D perhaps matching TRBD2 (7 bases). Per the germline V gene, CDR1 is MNHEY and CDR2 is SMNVEV (reference sequence). With 8 bases removed from V and 2 bases from J, the gap between germline ends came to 20 bases. The CDR3 has 16 amino acids. The DNA of the CDR3 is TGTGCCAGCTACCCTGGGGGGGCAGGGCCCACAGATACGCAGTATTTT. Its protein is CASYPGGAGPTDTQYF.

The chain combines TRBV7-8 with TRBJ1-1; no clear D. There are 13 residues in the CDR3. Trimming stripped 1 base from V and 2 bases from J, with 5 bases between. Germline assignment: CDR1 SGHVS and CDR2 FQNEAQ. The CDR3 sequence: CASSLGDNTEAFF. DNA for the CDR3: TGTGCCAGCAGCTTAGGGGATAACACTGAAGCTTTCTTT.

This clone was counted only a few times. The chain employs TRBV5-1 and TRBJ2-3, with TRBD2 matching over 10 bases. The CDR3 totals 15 residues. The V and J ends lost 2 bases and 6 bases, in that order; junction bases with no gene match: 6. Germline V gives CDR1 SGHRS, CDR2 YFSETQ. CDR3 sequence: CASSLAGGPADTQYF. The CDR3 bases are TGCGCCAGCAGCTTAGCGGGAGGGCCTGCCGATACGCAGTATTTT.

This clone was observed once. The chain couples TRBV10-1 to TRBJ2-3, with TRBD2 identical over 11 bases. The V segment lost 3 bases and the J segment 3 bases; nucleotides outside the gene matches: 5. In germline, CDR1 is WNHNN, CDR2 SYGVQD (reference sequence). CDR3 length: 16 residues. The CDR3 coding sequence is TGCGCCAGCAGTGAAGCTCTAGCGGGGGGAACAGATACGCAGTATTTT. It specifies CASSEALAGGTDTQYF.

This chain links TRBV6-5 with TRBJ1-1, with 9 bases identical to TRBD1. CDR1 and CDR2 from the germline V gene are MNHEY and SVGAGI. This CDR3 comprises 11 residues. Trimming took 6 bases from V and 11 from J; bases not matched to a gene: 4. The CDR3 protein is CASRRDRVAFF. The CDR3, as DNA: TGTGCCAGCAGGCGGGACAGGGTGGCTTTCTTT.

This chain uses TRBV6-5 with TRBJ2-7, with 10 nucleotides matching TRBD1. The CDR3 loop spans 13 amino acids. The V gene end was trimmed by 10 bases and the J gene end by 5 bases; junction bases not matched to a gene: 8. The germline V gene encodes CDR1 MNHEY and CDR2 SVGAGI. The CDR3 spells CATAGQGTHEQYF. CDR3 nucleotide sequence: TGTGCCACAGCGGGACAGGGGACCCACGAGCAGTACTTC.

The genes are TRBV27 and TRBJ1-2; D possibly corresponds to TRBD1 (5 bases). The V end was cut by 6 bases, the J end by 2 bases, with 10 bases between. The CDR3 runs to 13 residues. CDR1 and CDR2 (germline): MNHEY, SMNVEV (reference sequence). The CDR3 is CASSLGQNYGYTF. CDR3 coding DNA: TGTGCCAGCAGCCTGGGGCAGAACTATGGCTACACCTTC.

The chain links TRBV28 to TRBJ1-2; D not resolved. The V gene lost 2 bases and the J gene lost 3 bases, with 7 bases spanning the gap. CDR3 size: 13 residues. CDR1 is MDHEN and CDR2 is SYDVKM in the germline V gene. The DNA for the CDR3 is TGTGCCAGCAGTTTAACAGAATACTATGGCTACACCTTC. It translates to CASSLTEYYGYTF.

The V gene is TRBV28, the J gene TRBJ2-7, with a weak D call TRBD2 (5 bases). This CDR3 comprises 15 residues. Germline loops: CDR1 MDHEN, CDR2 SYDVKM. V shed 1 base and J shed 7 bases, with 17 bases lying between them. Here the CDR3 reads CASSLSPGSPSEQYF. In DNA form, the CDR3 reads TGTGCCAGCAGTTTATCCCCGGGATCTCCGTCGGAGCAGTACTTC.

The CDR3 sequence: CASSYAGVEAFF. In nucleotides, the CDR3 is TGTGCCAGCAGTTACGCGGGGGTTGAAGCTTTCTTT. The chain employs TRBV6-5 and TRBJ1-1; TRBD1 might be the D (5 bases). V shed 2 bases and J shed 7 bases, with 8 bases lying between them. The CDR3 extends over 12 amino acids. Germline V lookup: CDR1 MNHEY, CDR2 SVGAGI.

The rearrangement joins TRBV6-5 to TRBJ2-1, with D hard to call. The germline V gene has CDR1 MNHEY and CDR2 SVGAGI. The CDR3 runs 15 residues. Deletions cut 0 bases from V and 3 bases from J, with 9 bases between. The CDR3 region has the DNA TGTGCCAGCAGTTACTCAGGCTCGAACTACAATGAGCAGTTCTTC. Translated: CASSYSGSNYNEQFF.

This clone has more than one count but fewer than ten. The chain is built from TRBV4-3 and TRBJ1-1; D possibly corresponds to TRBD1 (5 bases). In germline, CDR1 is LGHNA, CDR2 YSLEER. This CDR3 has 14 amino acids. V gave up 2 bases and J gave up 2 bases, with 9 bases separating them. The CDR3 region is CASSQSTGNTEAFF. CDR3 sequence (DNA): TGCGCCAGCAGCCAATCTACAGGTAACACTGAAGCTTTCTTT.

The chain uses TRBV7-6 and TRBJ1-1; D is ambiguous. The CDR3 loop spans 12 amino acids. V lost 9 bases to trimming and J lost 4 bases, with 12 bases between them. The germline V gene has CDR1 SGHVS and CDR2 FNYEAQ. The CDR3 nucleotides are TGTGCCAGTTCCCCTGTTGGCACTGAAGCTTTCTTT. Translation gives CASSPVGTEAFF.

This clone was counted a single time. This sequence joins TRBV14 and TRBJ2-5; perhaps TRBD2 as D (8 bases). Trimming shortened V by 4 bases and J by 8 bases, and 23 bases separated the two germline ends. The CDR3 is made up of 16 amino acids. Germline loops: CDR1 SGHDN, CDR2 FVKESK. The CDR3 sequence: CASSPPTSEGARTQYF. In DNA, the CDR3 is TGTGCCAGCAGCCCACCGACTAGCGAGGGGGCCCGAACCCAGTACTTC.

This clone has more than one count but fewer than ten. The V call is TRBV7-3, the J call TRBJ1-3; a weak D match, TRBD1 (6 bases). The CDR3 is 16 residues long. Trimming removed 5 bases at V and 4 bases at J, with 18 bases between. Germline CDR1 is SGHTA and CDR2 is FQGTGA. DNA for the CDR3: TGTGCCAGCAGCCCTGACGCCCCAGGGGCGGGAAACACCATATATTTT. Its protein product is CASSPDAPGAGNTIYF.

This clone has just a few counts. The chain is built from TRBV2 and TRBJ1-1, with TRBD1 as a possible D gene (5 bases). The CDR3 length is 11 residues. The V end lost 6 bases, the J end lost 11 bases, and 13 bases lay between the germline ends. Germline-derived CDR1 and CDR2 are SNHLY and FYNNEI. The CDR3 DNA sequence: TGTGCCAGCAGGCAGGGAGCGGCGGCTTTCTTT. Residues: CASRQGAAAFF.